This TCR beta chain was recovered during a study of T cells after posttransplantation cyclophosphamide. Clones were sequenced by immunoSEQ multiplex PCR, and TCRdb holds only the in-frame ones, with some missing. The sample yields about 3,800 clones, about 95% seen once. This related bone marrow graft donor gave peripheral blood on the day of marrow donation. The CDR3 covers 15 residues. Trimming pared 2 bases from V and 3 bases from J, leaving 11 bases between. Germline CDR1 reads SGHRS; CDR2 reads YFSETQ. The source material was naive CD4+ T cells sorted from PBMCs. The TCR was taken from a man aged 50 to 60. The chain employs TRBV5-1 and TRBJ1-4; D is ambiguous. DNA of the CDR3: TGCGCCAGCAGCTTACTGGGAGGAGCTAATGAAAAACTGTTTTTT. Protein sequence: CASSLLGGANEKLFF. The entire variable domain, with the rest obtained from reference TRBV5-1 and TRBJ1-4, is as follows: KAGVTQTPRYLIKTRGQQVTLSCSPISGHRSVSWYQQTPGQGLQFLFEYFSETQRNKGNFPGRFSGRQFSNSRSEMNVSTLELGDSALYLCASSLLGGANEKLFFGSGTQLSVL.